This entry lists 18 T cell receptor beta chains sequenced from one sample in a study of CD8 T cells in Susac syndrome. When the RNA was reverse transcribed, random hexamers were used with an input of about 0.45 to 1 ug. TCRdb passed the immunoSEQ multiplex PCR reads through MiXCR, listing each CDR3 protein once. The table has about 210,000 distinct CDR3 sequences, about 95% seen once. The sequenced sample consisted of CD4+ T cells from PBMCs. These receptors were collected from a human donor with Susac syndrome.

This sequence joins TRBV29-1 and TRBJ1-1; 9 bases line up with TRBD1. CDR3 length equals 12 residues. The ends lost 7 bases at V and 6 bases at J; junction bases unmatched: 6. Germline loops: CDR1 SQVTM, CDR2 ANQGSEA. DNA for the CDR3: TGCAGCGCCATACAGGGGGCCGCTGAAGCTTTCTTT. Amino acid sequence: CSAIQGAAEAFF. Filled out from reference TRBV29-1 and TRBJ1-1, the complete variable domain reads SAVISQKPSRDICQRGTSLTIQCQVDSQVTMMFWYRQQPGQSLTLIATANQGSEATYESGFVIDKFPISRPNLTFSTLTVSNMSPEDSSIYLCSAIQGAAEAFFGQGTRLTVV.

The chain couples TRBV30 to TRBJ1-2, with D maybe TRBD1 (6 bases). Trimming left V 0 bases short and J 8 bases short, with 22 bases between. The germline V gene has CDR1 GTSNPN and CDR2 SVGIG (reference sequence). CDR3 length: 16 amino acids. CDR3 sequence reads: CAWSVGGFGGNRGYTF. CDR3 DNA: TGTGCCTGGAGTGTAGGGGGTTTTGGGGGAAACAGGGGCTACACCTTC.

In this sample, this clonotype turned up once. This chain joins TRBV29-1 and TRBJ1-6; 10 bases match TRBD1. The CDR3 runs to 13 residues. Trimming removed 5 bases from V and 10 bases from J; junction bases left unmatched: 5. Germline CDR1 reads SQVTM; CDR2 reads ANQGSEA. CDR3 nucleotides: TGCAGCGTTCGACAGGGGGCGGGCTCACCCCTCCACTTT. Translating gives CSVRQGAGSPLHF.

The V and J genes are TRBV6-1 and TRBJ1-1; unclear D gene. This CDR3 is built from 14 residues. Per the germline V gene, CDR1 is MNHNS and CDR2 is SASEGT. Trimming cost V 2 bases and J 3 bases, with 10 bases left between them. CDR3 bases: TGTGCCAGCAGTGAATTTGGGAGCGACACTGAAGCTTTCTTT. As protein: CASSEFGSDTEAFF.

The gene calls are TRBV6-2 or TRBV6-3 and TRBJ2-3, with D hard to call. The CDR3 extends over 13 amino acids. Germline CDR1 reads MNHEY; CDR2 reads SVGEGT. The ends were cut back, 7 bases at V and 2 bases at J, with 10 bases in the middle. CDR3 nucleotides: TGTGCCAGCAAGAACCCAGTCACAGATACGCAGTATTTT. Its translation is CASKNPVTDTQYF.

This chain connects TRBV20-1 to TRBJ1-2; perhaps TRBD1 as D (5 bases). V was cut by 0 bases and J by 5 bases, with 7 bases left in between. This CDR3 contains 12 residues. Looked up from germline, CDR1 is DFQATT and CDR2 is SNEGSKA (reference sequence). The CDR3 DNA reads TGCAGTGCTAGAGACAGGGAATATGGCTACACCTTC. This gives the protein CSARDREYGYTF.

The genes are TRBV20-1 and TRBJ2-7; 9 bases map to TRBD1. The CDR3 has 14 residues. The germline V gene encodes CDR1 DFQATT and CDR2 SNEGSKA (reference sequence). Trimming removed 0 bases from V and 5 bases from J; junction bases left unmatched: 5. CDR3: CSARDWDRVDEQYF. CDR3 DNA: TGCAGTGCTAGAGATTGGGACAGGGTCGACGAGCAGTACTTC.

This sequence joins TRBV15 and TRBJ1-2, with a possible D match to TRBD1 (5 bases). V was cut by 0 bases and J by 4 bases, with 9 bases left in between. The V gene's germline CDR1 is LNHNV and CDR2 YYDKDF (reference sequence). There are 14 residues in the CDR3. CDR3 DNA sequence: TGTGCCACCAGCAGAGAGAAGGGGCCCTATGGCTACACCTTC. It encodes CATSREKGPYGYTF.

V is TRBV7-8 and J is TRBJ1-2; the D is unclear. V was pared by 1 base and J by 8 bases, with 20 bases between. The CDR3 totals 16 residues. Looked up from germline, CDR1 is SGHVS and CDR2 is FQNEAQ. The CDR3 DNA reads TGTGCCAGCAGCTTAGGACGGCGGCGGGGTCTGCCCGGCTACACCTTC. Amino acid sequence: CASSLGRRRGLPGYTF.

This clonotype was seen only once. V and J are TRBV4-3 and TRBJ1-2; tentative D call: TRBD1 (5 bases). The V end was cut by 4 bases, the J end by 0 bases, with 15 bases between. Germline CDR1 and CDR2: LGHNA and YSLEER. The CDR3 extends over 16 amino acids. DNA of the CDR3: TGCGCCAGCAGCCCGTCTACCGGGACGGCTAACTATGGCTACACCTTC. Protein sequence: CASSPSTGTANYGYTF.

The rearrangement joins TRBV20-1 to TRBJ2-7; D is possibly TRBD1 or TRBD2 (5 bases each). The CDR3 sequence is 15 residues long. Trimming stripped 6 bases from V and 0 bases from J, with 18 bases between. Germline V gene data show CDR1 as DFQATT and CDR2 as SNEGSKA (reference sequence). In DNA, the CDR3 is TGCAGTGCGGGTGGTCAGGTGAGGGGCTCCTACGAGCAGTACTTC. It yields the protein CSAGGQVRGSYEQYF.

The V and J genes are TRBV18 and TRBJ1-5; D gene uncertain. Germline-derived CDR1 and CDR2 are KGHSH and LQKENI. The germline V and J ends were trimmed by 3 bases and 1 base, with 7 bases remaining between them. The CDR3 runs 14 residues. CDR3 bases: TGTGCCAGCTCACCCCAGAGGAGCAATCAGCCCCAGCATTTT. This translates into CASSPQRSNQPQHF.

In this sample, this clonotype turned up a few times. The chain links TRBV18 to TRBJ2-3; no clear D gene. Germline CDR1 reads KGHSH; CDR2 reads LQKENI. Trimming left V 3 bases short and J 0 bases short, with 4 bases between. This CDR3 is 13 amino acids long. CDR3 nucleotide sequence: TGTGCCAGCTCACCCCTTAGCACAGATACGCAGTATTTT. Translated, it gives CASSPLSTDTQYF.

The chain carries TRBV4-3 and TRBJ1-5, with 7 bases lining up with TRBD1. CDR3 length equals 15 residues. V shed 0 bases, J shed 4 bases, and the junction held 3 bases outside the gene matches. Germline-derived CDR1 and CDR2 are LGHNA and YSLEER. In DNA form, the CDR3 reads TGCGCCAGCAGCCAAGATCCAGGGGGGAATCAGCCCCAGCATTTT. Protein: CASSQDPGGNQPQHF.

This chain connects TRBV7-2 to TRBJ2-7; D assignment may be TRBD1 or TRBD2 (5 bases each). From germline, CDR1 is SGHTA and CDR2 FQGNSA. Trimming cost V 5 bases and J 5 bases, with 13 bases left between them. The CDR3 totals 13 residues. The CDR3 here is CASSPPGLHEQYF. CDR3 nucleotide sequence: TGTGCCAGCAGCCCACCGGGGCTCCACGAGCAGTACTTC.

The V gene is TRBV3-1, the J gene TRBJ2-5, with 10 bases fitting TRBD2. After removal of 11 bases from V and 5 bases from J, the junction contained 8 bases not matched to a gene. This CDR3 has 13 residues. Germline V lookup: CDR1 LGHDT, CDR2 YNNKEL (reference sequence). The CDR3 coding sequence is TGTGCCGTCCAGCGGGGGGGCCCGGAGACCCAGTACTTC. This gives the protein CAVQRGGPETQYF.

The chain uses TRBV9 and TRBJ1-1; 10 bases map to TRBD1. Germline CDR1 is SGDLS and CDR2 is YYNGEE. V dropped 2 bases and J dropped 3; count of bases not matched to a gene: 10. This CDR3 has 17 residues. CDR3 bases: TGTGCCAGCAGCGTCTCTGGGGGGACAGGGGTGGACACTGAAGCTTTCTTT. The encoded protein is CASSVSGGTGVDTEAFF. The full variable domain, completed using reference TRBV9 and TRBJ1-1, is DSGVTQTPKHLITATGQRVTLRCSPRSGDLSVYWYQQSLDQGLQFLIQYYNGEERAKGNILERFSAQQFPDLHSELNLSSLELGDSALYFCASSVSGGTGVDTEAFFGQGTRLTVV.

J is TRBJ2-5 and V is TRBV3-1, with D possibly TRBD2 on 6 matching bases. There are 15 residues in the CDR3. V dropped 6 bases and J dropped 0 bases, with 14 bases sitting between them. Germline CDR1 is LGHDT and CDR2 is YNNKEL (reference sequence). In DNA form, the CDR3 reads TGTGCCAGCAGGCTTAGCGGATCGTACCAAGAGACCCAGTACTTC. Protein: CASRLSGSYQETQYF.